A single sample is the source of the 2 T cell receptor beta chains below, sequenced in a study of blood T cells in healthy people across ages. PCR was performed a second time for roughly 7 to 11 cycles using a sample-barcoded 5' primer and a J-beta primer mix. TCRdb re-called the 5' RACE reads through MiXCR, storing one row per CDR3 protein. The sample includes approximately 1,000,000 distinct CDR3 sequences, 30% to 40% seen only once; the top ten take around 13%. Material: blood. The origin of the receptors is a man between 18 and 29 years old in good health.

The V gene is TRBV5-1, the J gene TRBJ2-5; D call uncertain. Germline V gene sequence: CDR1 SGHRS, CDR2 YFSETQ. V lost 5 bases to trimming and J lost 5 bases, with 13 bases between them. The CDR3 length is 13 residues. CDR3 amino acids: CASRDLLRETQYF. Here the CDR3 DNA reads TGCGCCAGCAGGGATCTCCTGAGGGAGACCCAGTACTTC.

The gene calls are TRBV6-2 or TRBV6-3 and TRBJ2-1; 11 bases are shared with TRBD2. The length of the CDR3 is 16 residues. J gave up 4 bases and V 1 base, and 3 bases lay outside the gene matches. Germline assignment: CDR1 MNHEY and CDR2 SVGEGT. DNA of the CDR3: TGTGCCAGCAGTTACTTGGGACTAGCGGCATACAATGAGCAGTTCTTC. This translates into CASSYLGLAAYNEQFF.